A single sample gave rise to the 24 T cell receptor beta chains below, sequenced in a study of control samples from healthy donors and cancer patients. Data came from immunoSEQ multiplex PCR; TCRdb stores just in-frame clones and leaves some out. Of approximately 72,000 clones in the sample, about nine tenths were seen once. Input material: blood. The receptors were gathered from a man between 45 and 60 years old in good health.

The J gene is TRBJ2-5, the V gene TRBV10-3, with D perhaps TRBD1 (5 bases). Germline-derived CDR1 and CDR2 are ENHRY and SYGVKD. The CDR3 totals 12 residues. V shed 6 bases and J shed 4 bases, with 9 bases lying between them. The CDR3 sequence is CAISDRTETQYF. CDR3 in DNA: TGTGCCATCAGCGACAGAACAGAGACCCAGTACTTC.

The CDR3 reads CASSGGSPGGIRGEQYF. The CDR3 DNA follows: TGTGCCAGCAGTGGGGGCTCGCCAGGGGGCATTCGGGGCGAGCAGTACTTC. The J gene is TRBJ2-7, the V gene TRBV5-4, with 8 bases matching TRBD1. The CDR3 length is 17 residues. V dropped 5 bases and J dropped 6; count of bases not matched to a gene: 19. Germline lookup yields CDR1 SGHNT and CDR2 YYREEE (reference sequence).

J is TRBJ1-2 and V is TRBV12-3 or TRBV12-4, with D tentatively TRBD1 (5 bases). The CDR3 is 13 residues long. V was pared by 3 bases and J by 10 bases, with 15 bases between. CDR3 sequence reads: CASSLGVVGDYTF. The CDR3 DNA sequence: TGTGCCAGCAGTTTGGGGGTCGTTGGAGACTACACCTTC.

The rearrangement uses TRBV5-1 and TRBJ2-3; TRBD2 agrees at 8 bases. The CDR3 is 16 residues long. V was pared by 0 bases and J by 2 bases, with 5 bases of the junction left unmatched. Germline assignment: CDR1 SGHRS and CDR2 YFSETQ. The CDR3 bases are TGCGCCAGCAGCTTGGCAGTAGCGGGACCCACAGATACGCAGTATTTT. Residues: CASSLAVAGPTDTQYF.

The rearrangement uses TRBV5-4 and TRBJ2-7; TRBD2 is a possible D gene (6 bases). The V gene lost 2 bases and the J gene lost 0 bases, with 12 bases spanning the gap. The CDR3 has 15 amino acids. From germline, CDR1 is SGHNT and CDR2 YYREEE (reference sequence). CDR3 sequence reads: CASSFGTVSSYEQYF. For the CDR3, the DNA is TGTGCCAGCAGCTTCGGGACTGTGAGCTCCTACGAGCAGTACTTC.

A single count supports this clone. J is TRBJ2-3 and V is TRBV6-5; D remains ambiguous. The ends were cut back, 2 bases at V and 0 bases at J, with 12 bases in the middle. Germline lookup yields CDR1 MNHEY and CDR2 SVGAGI. This CDR3 is 16 amino acids long. CDR3 sequence reads: CASSYEGTTSTDTQYF. In DNA, the CDR3 is TGTGCCAGCAGTTACGAAGGAACAACTAGCACAGATACGCAGTATTTT.

The CDR3 spells CASSLFGGGNTEAFF. CDR3 in DNA: TGTGCCAGCAGCTTATTCGGGGGAGGGAACACTGAAGCTTTCTTT. The chain couples TRBV7-2 to TRBJ1-1; possible D gene TRBD1, 5 bases. V lost 2 bases to trimming and J lost 1 base, with 11 bases between them. CDR1 is SGHTA, CDR2 FQGNSA, per germline. The CDR3 sequence is 15 residues long.

The CDR3 protein is CASSLGHQGRSSGANVLTF. The DNA of the CDR3 is TGTGCCAGCAGCTTAGGCCACCAAGGCAGAAGCTCTGGGGCCAACGTCCTGACTTTC. The chain joins TRBV11-2 to TRBJ2-6, with no clear D. The V end was cut by 1 base, the J end by 0 bases, with 16 bases between. This CDR3 contains 19 residues. In germline, CDR1 is SGHAT, CDR2 FQNNGV.

The J gene is TRBJ2-2, the V gene TRBV5-1; 9 bases are shared with TRBD2. Germline lookup yields CDR1 SGHRS and CDR2 YFSETQ. The CDR3 totals 17 residues. The trim removed 0 bases at V and 4 bases at J, leaving 7 bases unmatched. CDR3 in DNA: TGCGCCAGCAGCTTGGATCGCGGGGGGGCCGTCACCGGGGAGCTGTTTTTT. It encodes CASSLDRGGAVTGELFF. The whole variable domain, remainder taken from reference TRBV5-1 and TRBJ2-2, is KAGVTQTPRYLIKTRGQQVTLSCSPISGHRSVSWYQQTPGQGLQFLFEYFSETQRNKGNFPGRFSGRQFSNSRSEMNVSTLELGDSALYLCASSLDRGGAVTGELFFGEGSRLTVL.

The V and J genes are TRBV6-5 and TRBJ1-5; tentative D call: TRBD1 (6 bases). V dropped 5 bases and J dropped 4 bases, with 12 bases sitting between them. The CDR3 is 14 amino acids. Germline V CDR1 and CDR2: MNHEY, SVGAGI. The chain's CDR3 is CASSNRDTNQPQHF. The CDR3 DNA follows: TGTGCCAGCAGTAACCGGGACACTAATCAGCCCCAGCATTTT.

For this clone: The junction does not match germline at one end; this may be a read error. The gene calls are TRBV19 and TRBJ2-2; D may be TRBD2 (5 bases). Germline CDR1 and CDR2: LNHDA and SQIVND (reference sequence). This CDR3 has 12 amino acids. CDR3 DNA: TGTGCCAGTAGTCCCAGCAACCGGGGAGCTGTTTTT. It yields the protein CASSPSNRGAVF. The entire variable domain, with the rest obtained from reference TRBV19 and TRBJ2-2, is as follows: DGGITQSPKYLFRKEGQNVTLSCEQNLNHDAMYWYRQDPGQGLRLIYYSQIVNDFQKGDIAEGYSVSREKKESFPLTVTSAQKNPTAFYLCASSPSNRGAVFGEGSRLTVL.

This chain links TRBV6-6 with TRBJ1-2, with 8 bases lining up with TRBD1. J lost 5 bases, V lost 2 bases, and 7 bases had no gene match. The CDR3 covers 15 residues. The germline CDR1 and CDR2 sequences are MNHNY and SVGAGI (reference sequence). The DNA of the CDR3 is TGTGCCAGCAGTTACGGGACAGGTCCCCTGTATGGCTACACCTTC. It is translated as CASSYGTGPLYGYTF.

The chain combines TRBV5-1 with TRBJ2-5, with 8 bases fitting TRBD2. The length of the CDR3 is 15 residues. CDR1 and CDR2 (germline): SGHRS, YFSETQ. The trim removed 7 bases at V and 5 bases at J, leaving 13 bases unmatched. Written as DNA, the CDR3 is TGCGCCAGCGGGTCCGGTCAGCGGGGGTTGGAGACCCAGTACTTC. Residues: CASGSGQRGLETQYF. The whole variable domain, remainder taken from reference TRBV5-1 and TRBJ2-5, is KAGVTQTPRYLIKTRGQQVTLSCSPISGHRSVSWYQQTPGQGLQFLFEYFSETQRNKGNFPGRFSGRQFSNSRSEMNVSTLELGDSALYLCASGSGQRGLETQYFGPGTRLLVL.

The chain employs TRBV5-1 and TRBJ1-4, with D maybe TRBD1 (6 bases). The CDR3 is 14 residues long. Trimming took 4 bases from V and 6 from J, leaving 13 bases between them. Germline assignment: CDR1 SGHRS and CDR2 YFSETQ. Here the CDR3 reads CASSPRGGDEKLFF. CDR3 in DNA: TGCGCCAGCAGCCCTCGAGGGGGGGATGAAAAACTGTTTTTT.

The V and J genes are TRBV7-9 and TRBJ2-5; 10 nucleotides match TRBD2. With 8 bases clipped from V and 9 bases from J, the junction kept 9 bases outside the gene matches. Per the germline V gene, CDR1 is SEHNR and CDR2 is FQNEAQ (reference sequence). The CDR3 has 13 residues. In nucleotides, the CDR3 is TGTGCCAGCGCCTCCCCGGGACTAGCGCCCCAGTACTTC. This translates into CASASPGLAPQYF.

The CDR3 nucleotides are TGTGCCAGCAGTTACTCGCGGGGGCGCTACACAGATACGCAGTATTTT. Translation gives CASSYSRGRYTDTQYF. This chain links TRBV6-5 with TRBJ2-3, with a weak D call TRBD2 (7 bases). Trimming stripped 0 bases from V and 2 bases from J, with 12 bases between. Germline-derived CDR1 and CDR2 are MNHEY and SVGAGI. The length of the CDR3 is 16 residues.

This sequence joins TRBV9 and TRBJ1-2; TRBD1 is a possible D gene (6 bases). CDR1 is SGDLS and CDR2 is YYNGEE in the germline V gene. The V end lost 0 bases, the J end lost 3 bases, and 12 bases lay between the germline ends. The CDR3 runs 15 residues. The CDR3 is CASSVEGDADYGYTF. The CDR3 DNA reads TGTGCCAGCAGCGTAGAGGGGGACGCTGACTATGGCTACACCTTC.

Written as DNA, the CDR3 is TGTGCCAGTAGTATAAGAAAGGATAACACTGAAGCTTTCTTT. Its protein product is CASSIRKDNTEAFF. This chain joins TRBV19 and TRBJ1-1, with D unclear. The germline V gene encodes CDR1 LNHDA and CDR2 SQIVND (reference sequence). There are 14 residues in the CDR3. Between the trimmed V and J ends, which lost 2 bases and 2 bases, there was a span of 9 bases.

The chain couples TRBV7-2 to TRBJ2-5; a possible D gene is TRBD1 (6 bases). From germline, CDR1 is SGHTA and CDR2 FQGNSA. The CDR3 runs 14 residues. Trimming removed 2 bases from V and 2 bases from J, with 9 bases in between. CDR3 DNA: TGTGCCAGCAGCTTATGGCAGGGGCAAGAGACCCAGTACTTC. This translates into CASSLWQGQETQYF.

The rearrangement links TRBV2 to TRBJ1-2; TRBD1 might be the D (6 bases). The CDR3 loop spans 13 amino acids. Germline assignment: CDR1 SNHLY and CDR2 FYNNEI. V dropped 9 bases and J dropped 2 bases, with 13 bases sitting between them. This chain's CDR3 is CASTGHLNYGYTF. The CDR3 nucleotides read TGTGCCAGTACGGGACACCTAAACTATGGCTACACCTTC. The full variable domain, rest sourced from reference TRBV2 and TRBJ1-2, is EPEVTQTPSHQVTQMGQEVILRCVPISNHLYFYWYRQILGQKVEFLVSFYNNEISEKSEIFDDQFSVERPDGSNFTLKIRSTKLEDSAMYFCASTGHLNYGYTFGSGTRLTVV.

V usage is TRBV19 and J usage is TRBJ1-2, with TRBD1 matching 11 bases. Germline CDR1 is LNHDA and CDR2 is SQIVND (reference sequence). The V gene end was trimmed by 7 bases and the J gene end by 4 bases; junction bases not matched to a gene: 8. CDR3 length equals 15 residues. CDR3 sequence reads: CASTTPGQGGYGYTF. CDR3 coding DNA: TGTGCCAGTACCACACCGGGACAGGGGGGCTATGGCTACACCTTC. The whole variable domain, remainder taken from reference TRBV19 and TRBJ1-2, is DGGITQSPKYLFRKEGQNVTLSCEQNLNHDAMYWYRQDPGQGLRLIYYSQIVNDFQKGDIAEGYSVSREKKESFPLTVTSAQKNPTAFYLCASTTPGQGGYGYTFGSGTRLTVV.

The rearrangement joins TRBV5-4 to TRBJ2-3, with D unclear. V lost 5 bases and J 6 bases, leaving 7 bases between the germline ends. This CDR3 spans 11 amino acids. The V gene's germline CDR1 is SGHNT and CDR2 YYREEE (reference sequence). The CDR3 sequence: CASRMADTQYF. The CDR3 DNA reads TGTGCCAGCAGGATGGCGGATACGCAGTATTTT.

The J gene is TRBJ2-2, the V gene TRBV4-3; D perhaps matches TRBD2 (6 bases). Germline loops: CDR1 LGHNA, CDR2 YSLEER. The V end was cut by 1 base, the J end by 6 bases, with 15 bases between. The CDR3 consists of 16 residues. The CDR3 region is CASSQVWRGNAGELFF. The CDR3 coding sequence is TGCGCCAGCAGCCAAGTGTGGCGGGGTAACGCCGGGGAGCTGTTTTTT.

The V gene is TRBV10-3, the J gene TRBJ1-6; 7 bases match TRBD1. CDR1 ENHRY and CDR2 SYGVKD come from the germline V gene. The CDR3 has 15 residues. The J segment lost 7 bases and the V segment lost 4 bases, leaving 7 bases of the junction unmatched. For the CDR3, the DNA is TGTGCCATCAGTGGACTAACAGGGGCAAATTCACCCCTCCACTTT. This gives the protein CAISGLTGANSPLHF.